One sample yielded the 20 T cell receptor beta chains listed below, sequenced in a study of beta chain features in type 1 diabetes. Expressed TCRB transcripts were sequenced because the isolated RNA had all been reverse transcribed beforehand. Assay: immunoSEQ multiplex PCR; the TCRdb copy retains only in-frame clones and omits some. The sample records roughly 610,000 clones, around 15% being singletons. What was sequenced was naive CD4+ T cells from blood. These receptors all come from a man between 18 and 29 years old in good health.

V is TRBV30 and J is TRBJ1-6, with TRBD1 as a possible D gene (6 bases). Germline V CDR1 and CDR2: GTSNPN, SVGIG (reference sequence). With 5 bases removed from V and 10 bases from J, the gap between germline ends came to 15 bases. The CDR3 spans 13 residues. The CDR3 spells CAWQRAGVSPLHF. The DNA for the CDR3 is TGTGCCTGGCAACGAGCAGGGGTCTCACCCCTCCACTTT.

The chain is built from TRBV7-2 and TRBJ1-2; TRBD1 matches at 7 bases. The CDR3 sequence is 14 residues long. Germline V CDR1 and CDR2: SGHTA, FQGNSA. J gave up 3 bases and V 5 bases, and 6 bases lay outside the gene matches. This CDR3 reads CASSMPGQHYGYTF. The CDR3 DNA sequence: TGTGCCAGCAGCATGCCGGGACAGCACTATGGCTACACCTTC.

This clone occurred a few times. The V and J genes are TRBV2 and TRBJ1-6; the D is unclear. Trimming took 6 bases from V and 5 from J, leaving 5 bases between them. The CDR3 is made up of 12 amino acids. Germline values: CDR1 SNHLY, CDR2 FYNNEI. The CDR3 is CASRADNSPLHF. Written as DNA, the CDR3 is TGTGCCAGCAGGGCGGATAATTCACCCCTCCACTTT. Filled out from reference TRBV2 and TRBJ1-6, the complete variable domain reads EPEVTQTPSHQVTQMGQEVILRCVPISNHLYFYWYRQILGQKVEFLVSFYNNEISEKSEIFDDQFSVERPDGSNFTLKIRSTKLEDSAMYFCASRADNSPLHFGNGTRLTVT.

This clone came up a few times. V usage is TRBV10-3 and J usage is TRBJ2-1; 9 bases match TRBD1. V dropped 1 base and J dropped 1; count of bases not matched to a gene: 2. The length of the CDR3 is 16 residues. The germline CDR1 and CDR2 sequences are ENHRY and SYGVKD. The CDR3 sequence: CAISEFGQGSYNEQFF. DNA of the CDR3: TGTGCCATCAGTGAGTTTGGACAGGGGTCCTACAATGAGCAGTTCTTC.

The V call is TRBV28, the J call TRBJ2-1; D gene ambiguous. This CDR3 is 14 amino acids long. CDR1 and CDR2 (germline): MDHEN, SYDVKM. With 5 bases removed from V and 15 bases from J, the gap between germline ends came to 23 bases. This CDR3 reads CASSPLIPVRISFF. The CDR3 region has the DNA TGTGCCAGCAGTCCACTCATCCCAGTCAGGATTTCGTTCTTC.

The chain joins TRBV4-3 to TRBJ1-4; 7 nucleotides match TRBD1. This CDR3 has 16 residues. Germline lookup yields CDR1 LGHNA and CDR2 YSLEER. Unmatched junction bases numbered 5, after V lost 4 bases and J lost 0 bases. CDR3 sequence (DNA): TGCGCCAGCAGCCGGGGACAGCTTGCAACTAATGAAAAACTGTTTTTT. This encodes CASSRGQLATNEKLFF.

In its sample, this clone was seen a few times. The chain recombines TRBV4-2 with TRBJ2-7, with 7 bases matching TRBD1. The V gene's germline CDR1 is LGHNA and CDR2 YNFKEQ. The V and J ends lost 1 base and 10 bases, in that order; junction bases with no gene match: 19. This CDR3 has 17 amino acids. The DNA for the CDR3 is TGTGCCAGCAGCCAAGGTCCTCAGGCACAGGGGATTTTCCCACAGTACTTC. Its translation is CASSQGPQAQGIFPQYF.

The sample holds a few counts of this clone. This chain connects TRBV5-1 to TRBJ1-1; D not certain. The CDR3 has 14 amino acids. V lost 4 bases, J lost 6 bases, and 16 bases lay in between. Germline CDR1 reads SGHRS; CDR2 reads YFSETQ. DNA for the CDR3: TGCGCCAGCAGCCCTGTGTATGAGGGCGCTGAAGCTTTCTTT. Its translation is CASSPVYEGAEAFF.

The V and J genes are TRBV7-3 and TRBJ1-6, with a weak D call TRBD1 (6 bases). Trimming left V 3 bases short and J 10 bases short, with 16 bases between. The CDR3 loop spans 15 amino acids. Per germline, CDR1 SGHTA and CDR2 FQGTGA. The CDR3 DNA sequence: TGTGCCAGCAGCTTGGCAGGGGTCGGCCGATCACCCCTCCACTTT. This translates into CASSLAGVGRSPLHF.

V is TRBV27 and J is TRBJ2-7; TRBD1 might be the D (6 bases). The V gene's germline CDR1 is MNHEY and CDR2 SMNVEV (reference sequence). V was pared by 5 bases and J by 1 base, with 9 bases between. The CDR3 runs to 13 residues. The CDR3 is CASSRDISYEQYF. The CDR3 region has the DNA TGTGCCAGCAGTAGGGACATTTCCTACGAGCAGTACTTC.

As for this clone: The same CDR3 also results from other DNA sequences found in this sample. In DNA form, the CDR3 reads TGTGCCAGCTCACCATCAGTGAACACTGAAGCTTTCTTT. Its translation is CASSPSVNTEAFF. J is TRBJ1-1 and V is TRBV18; D call uncertain. CDR3 length: 13 amino acids. Trimming pared 2 bases from V and 0 bases from J, leaving 4 bases between. Germline V CDR1 and CDR2: KGHSH, LQKENI. The full variable domain, in which reference TRBV18 and TRBJ1-1 provide the parts outside the CDR3, is NAGVMQNPRHLVRRRGQEARLRCSPMKGHSHVYWYRQLPEEGLKFMVYLQKENIIDESGMPKERFSAEFPKEGPSILRIQQVVRGDSAAYFCASSPSVNTEAFFGQGTRLTVV.

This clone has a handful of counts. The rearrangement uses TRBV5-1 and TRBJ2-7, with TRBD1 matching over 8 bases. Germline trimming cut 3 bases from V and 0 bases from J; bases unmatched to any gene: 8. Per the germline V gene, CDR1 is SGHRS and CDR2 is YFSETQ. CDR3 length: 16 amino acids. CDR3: CASSSGTGSSSYEQYF. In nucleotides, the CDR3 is TGCGCCAGCAGCTCCGGGACAGGCTCCAGCTCCTACGAGCAGTACTTC.

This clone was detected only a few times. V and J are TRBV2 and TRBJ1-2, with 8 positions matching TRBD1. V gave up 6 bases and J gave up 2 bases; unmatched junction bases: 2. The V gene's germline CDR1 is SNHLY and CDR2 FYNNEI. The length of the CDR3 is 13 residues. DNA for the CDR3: TGTGCCAGCAGGGACAGGGTGAACTATGGCTACACCTTC. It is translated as CASRDRVNYGYTF. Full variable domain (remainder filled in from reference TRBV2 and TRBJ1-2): EPEVTQTPSHQVTQMGQEVILRCVPISNHLYFYWYRQILGQKVEFLVSFYNNEISEKSEIFDDQFSVERPDGSNFTLKIRSTKLEDSAMYFCASRDRVNYGYTFGSGTRLTVV.

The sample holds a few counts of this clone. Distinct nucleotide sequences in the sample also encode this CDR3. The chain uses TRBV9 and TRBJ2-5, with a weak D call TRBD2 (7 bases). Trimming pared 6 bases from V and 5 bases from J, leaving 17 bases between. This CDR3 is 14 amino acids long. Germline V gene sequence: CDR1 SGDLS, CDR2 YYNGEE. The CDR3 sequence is CASKGGEGSETQYF. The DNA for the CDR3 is TGTGCCAGCAAGGGGGGGGAGGGGTCCGAGACCCAGTACTTC. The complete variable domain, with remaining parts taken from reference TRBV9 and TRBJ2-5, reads DSGVTQTPKHLITATGQRVTLRCSPRSGDLSVYWYQQSLDQGLQFLIQYYNGEERAKGNILERFSAQQFPDLHSELNLSSLELGDSALYFCASKGGEGSETQYFGPGTRLLVL.

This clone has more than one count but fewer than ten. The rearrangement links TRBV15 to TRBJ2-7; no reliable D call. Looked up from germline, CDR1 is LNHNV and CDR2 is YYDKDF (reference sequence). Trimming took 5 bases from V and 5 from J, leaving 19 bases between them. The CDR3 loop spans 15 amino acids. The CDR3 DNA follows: TGTGCCACCAGCCAGAGAAACCTGGTGGGCCACGAGCAGTACTTC. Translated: CATSQRNLVGHEQYF.

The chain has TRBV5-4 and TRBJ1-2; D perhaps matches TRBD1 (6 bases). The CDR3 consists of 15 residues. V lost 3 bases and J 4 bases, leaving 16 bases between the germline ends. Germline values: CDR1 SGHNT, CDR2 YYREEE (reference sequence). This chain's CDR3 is CASSWGGKARYGYTF. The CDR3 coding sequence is TGTGCCAGCAGCTGGGGGGGCAAGGCGCGCTATGGCTACACCTTC. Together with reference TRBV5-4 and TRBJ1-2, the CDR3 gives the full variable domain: ETGVTQSPTHLIKTRGQQVTLRCSSQSGHNTVSWYQQALGQGPQFIFQYYREEENGRGNFPPRFSGLQFPNYSSELNVNALELDDSALYLCASSWGGKARYGYTFGSGTRLTVV.

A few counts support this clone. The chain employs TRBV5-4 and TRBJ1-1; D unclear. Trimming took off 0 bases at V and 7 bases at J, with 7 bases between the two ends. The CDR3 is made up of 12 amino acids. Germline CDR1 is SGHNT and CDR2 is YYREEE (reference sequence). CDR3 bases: TGTGCCAGCAGCTTGGCCTCACGTGAAGCTTTCTTT. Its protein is CASSLASREAFF. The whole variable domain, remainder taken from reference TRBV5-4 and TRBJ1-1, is ETGVTQSPTHLIKTRGQQVTLRCSSQSGHNTVSWYQQALGQGPQFIFQYYREEENGRGNFPPRFSGLQFPNYSSELNVNALELDDSALYLCASSLASREAFFGQGTRLTVV.

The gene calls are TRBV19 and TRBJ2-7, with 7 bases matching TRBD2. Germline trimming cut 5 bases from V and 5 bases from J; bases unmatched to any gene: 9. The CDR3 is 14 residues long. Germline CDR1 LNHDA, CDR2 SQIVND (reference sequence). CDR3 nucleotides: TGTGCCAGTAGTGAATGGCGGGAGTACCACGAGCAGTACTTC. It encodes CASSEWREYHEQYF.

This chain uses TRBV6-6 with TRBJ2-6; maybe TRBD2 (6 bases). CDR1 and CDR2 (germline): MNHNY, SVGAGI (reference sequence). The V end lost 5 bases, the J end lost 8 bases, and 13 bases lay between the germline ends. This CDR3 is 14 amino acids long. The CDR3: CASSPLGGSNVLTF. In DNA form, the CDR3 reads TGTGCCAGCAGTCCCCTTGGGGGGTCCAACGTCCTGACTTTC.

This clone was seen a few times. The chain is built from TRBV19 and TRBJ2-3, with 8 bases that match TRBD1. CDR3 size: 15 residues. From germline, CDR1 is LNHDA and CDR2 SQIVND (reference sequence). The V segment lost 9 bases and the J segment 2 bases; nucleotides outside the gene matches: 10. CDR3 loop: CASRTRQGITDTQYF. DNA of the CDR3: TGTGCCAGCCGAACCCGACAGGGGATCACAGATACGCAGTATTTT.